The rows below give T cell receptor beta chains drawn from one sample of a study of T cell responses to AZD1222 COVID-19 vaccine. Sequencing used immunoSEQ multiplex PCR; TCRdb keeps in-frame clones, though not all of them. The sample carries 110,000 or so clones, 88% recorded once. The source material was peripheral blood, sampled 28 days after the second AZD1222 dose. These receptors were collected from an adult who received the AZD1222 COVID-19 vaccine. Each CDR3 is given with its conserved first and last residue. Each record gives: D gene, CDR3 length, J gene, V gene, clone size, CDR3 DNA, CDR3 protein. The D gene is left open where the match is weak. Only part of the rows carry a size: once, few, many, or a class if the clone is expanded.

TRBD1	13	TRBJ1-2	TRBV12-3/TRBV12-4	few	TGTGCCAGCAGTCGCGGACAGGGTAGAGGCTACACCTTC	CASSRGQGRGYTF
-	14	TRBJ1-1	TRBV5-6	-	TGTGCCAGCAGCTTGGTGGCGGGGACCCAAGGAGCTTTCTTT	CASSLVAGTQGAFF
-	13	TRBJ1-2	TRBV6-5	-	TGTGCCAGCAGGGCCGGGACACCGTATGGCTACACCTTC	CASRAGTPYGYTF
TRBD1	17	TRBJ1-2	TRBV6-2/TRBV6-3	few	TGTGCCAGCAGTTACCGGGGACAGGGTCACCCTCTCTATGGCTACACCTTC	CASSYRGQGHPLYGYTF
-	15	TRBJ2-3	TRBV13	-	TGTGCCAGCCCCCCCGGCAGCCAAAGCACAGATACGCAGTATTTT	CASPPGSQSTDTQYF
-	14	TRBJ1-2	TRBV6-2/TRBV6-3	-	TGTGCCAGCAGTTACTCGTCGGACTACTATGGCTACACCTTC	CASSYSSDYYGYTF
-	11	TRBJ2-7	TRBV25-1	-	TGTGCCAGCAGGGAAACAGGCGAGCAGTACTTC	CASRETGEQYF
-	17	TRBJ2-7	TRBV6-2/TRBV6-3	once	TGTGCCAGCAGTACTCCGAACGGACAGTGGTACCCGTACGAGCAGTACTTC	CASSTPNGQWYPYEQYF
-	13	TRBJ2-7	TRBV20-1	-	TGCAGTGCTAGTGTCGGTTTGACCTACGAGCAGTACTTC	CSASVGLTYEQYF
-	12	TRBJ1-2	TRBV6-5	-	TGTGCCAGCAGTTACTCGCCATATGGCTACACCTTC	CASSYSPYGYTF
-	14	TRBJ2-2	TRBV10-3	-	TGTGCCATCAAGTCGGGAGCGAGGACCGGGGAGCTGTTTTTT	CAIKSGARTGELFF
-	14	TRBJ2-5	TRBV28	once	TGTGCCAGCAGTTTAAGGGGAGACCTAGAGACCCAGTACTTC	CASSLRGDLETQYF
TRBD1	14	TRBJ1-1	TRBV7-9	-	TGTGCCAGCCAAATTCCGACAGGGAGCACTGAAGCTTTCTTT	CASQIPTGSTEAFF
-	15	TRBJ2-7	TRBV4-3	-	TGCGCCAGCAGCTACGGGGACTCGAGCTCCTACGAGCAGTACTTC	CASSYGDSSSYEQYF
TRBD1	16	TRBJ2-6	TRBV28	-	TGTGCCACCTGGTCCCACAGGGGCTCTGGGGCCAACGTCCTGACTTTC	CATWSHRGSGANVLTF
-	16	TRBJ2-4	TRBV6-5	-	TGTGCCAGCAGTTACTCGTCGGGGGGCCGCAAAAACATTCAGTACTTC	CASSYSSGGRKNIQYF
-	14	TRBJ1-2	TRBV5-1	-	TGCGCCAGCAGCTCGTCCGGGACCGTCAACGGCTACACCTTC	CASSSSGTVNGYTF
TRBD1	13	TRBJ1-3	TRBV27	-	TGTGCCAGCAGTTACACAGGGGCGAACACCATATATTTT	CASSYTGANTIYF
-	16	TRBJ1-2	TRBV4-1	-	TGCGCCAGCAGCCAAGATGAGGGGGGGACCAACTATGGCTACACCTTC	CASSQDEGGTNYGYTF
-	16	TRBJ1-3	TRBV18	-	TGTGCCAGCTCACCAACAGGATACGGCTCTGGAAACACCATATATTTT	CASSPTGYGSGNTIYF